This entry lists 19 T cell receptor beta chains sequenced from one sample in a study of blood T cells in healthy people across ages. It was with a sample-barcoded 5' primer and a J-beta primer mix that a second PCR of about 6 to 12 cycles was run. A single record per CDR3 protein comes from TCRdb applying MiXCR to the 5' RACE reads. Here the sample spans 700,000 to 850,000 distinct CDR3 sequences, roughly 53% being singletons. Source material: blood. The receptors originated from a man at least 80 years old in good health.

DNA for the CDR3: TGTGCCAGCAGTTTTCGGGGGTTTGACAAAAACATTCAGTACTTC. It specifies CASSFRGFDKNIQYF. This chain joins TRBV12-3 or TRBV12-4 and TRBJ2-7, with D possibly TRBD2 on 6 matching bases. The better agreement between TRBJ2-4 and the DNA end casts doubt on the J call. CDR3 size: 15 residues.

Comment on this clonotype: The junction and the germline gene differ at one end; a read error may be behind it. The chain employs TRBV11-2 and TRBJ1-5; TRBD1 agrees at 7 bases. This CDR3 region has 15 residues. Germline values: CDR1 SGHAT, CDR2 FQNNGV. The CDR3 DNA is TGTGCCGGCAGCTTAGCCGGGACAGACAATCAGCCCCGGCATTTT. It specifies CAGSLAGTDNQPRHF.

This clonotype was seen many times. This chain links TRBV29-1 with TRBJ2-7, with TRBD1 as a possible D gene (6 bases). The ends were cut back, 7 bases at V and 2 bases at J, with 18 bases in the middle. CDR1 is SQVTM and CDR2 is ANQGSEA in the germline V gene. This CDR3 region has 14 residues. This CDR3 is CSAKGVAATYEQYF. The CDR3 nucleotides read TGCAGCGCTAAGGGGGTAGCTGCTACCTACGAGCAGTACTTC.

The chain has TRBV2 and TRBJ2-1; 10 positions agree with TRBD1. The J segment lost 4 bases and the V segment lost 6 bases, leaving 6 bases of the junction unmatched. The CDR3 loop spans 15 amino acids. Germline assignment: CDR1 SNHLY and CDR2 FYNNEI. The CDR3, as DNA: TGTGCCAGCAGACTAGACAGGGGGCTATACAATGAGCAGTTCTTC. Protein sequence: CASRLDRGLYNEQFF.

V is TRBV12-3 or TRBV12-4 and J is TRBJ2-4, with D possibly matching TRBD2 (7 bases). Judging by the DNA end, TRBJ2-7 fits better; the J call may be wrong. CDR3 length: 15 residues. The CDR3, as DNA: TGTGCCAGCAGTTTATTCCCGGGGGGCTACTACGAGCAGTACTTC. Translating gives CASSLFPGGYYEQYF.

The chain couples TRBV28 to TRBJ1-4; D is ambiguous. Germline V gene data show CDR1 as MDHEN and CDR2 as SYDVKM. The CDR3 is 12 amino acids. Trimming shortened V by 6 bases and J by 5 bases, and 7 bases separated the two germline ends. The CDR3, as DNA: TGTGCCAGCAGGCCCATGAATGAAAAACTGTTTTTT. Its translation: CASRPMNEKLFF.

The V gene is TRBV7-2, the J gene TRBJ1-1; D gene unclear. Trimming pared 3 bases from V and 8 bases from J, leaving 13 bases between. Germline assignment: CDR1 SGHTA and CDR2 FQGNSA. CDR3 length equals 13 residues. The CDR3 nucleotides read TGTGCCAGCAGCTTGAGGAGAGGCGGGGAAGCTTTCTTT. Translating gives CASSLRRGGEAFF.

A remark on this clonotype: A junction end diverges from the germline sequence, so it may reflect a read error. The CDR3, as DNA: TGCTGCGTTGATATTAGGGGCTCGCGATACGCGTATTTT. It yields the protein CCVDIRGSRYAYF. The genes are TRBV29-1 and TRBJ2-3; TRBD1 is a possible D gene (5 bases). This CDR3 spans 13 amino acids. Germline loops: CDR1 SQVTM, CDR2 ANQGSEA.

This clonotype was recorded many times. The rearrangement links TRBV3-1 to TRBJ2-5, with a tentative D call TRBD2 (6 bases). The CDR3 spans 11 residues. The germline CDR1 and CDR2 sequences are LGHDT and YNNKEL (reference sequence). Deletions cut 4 bases from V and 9 bases from J, with 9 bases between. The CDR3 region has the DNA TGTGCCAGCAGCCTCCCGGGGGCCCAGTACTTC. Its translation: CASSLPGAQYF.

This clonotype appeared a few times. The chain carries TRBV29-1 and TRBJ2-6; D might be TRBD1 (6 bases). Per germline, CDR1 SQVTM and CDR2 ANQGSEA. V lost 4 bases and J lost 2, with 12 bases in between. The CDR3 consists of 15 residues. The CDR3 nucleotides are TGCAGCGTTGTAAGGGGGTCGGCTGGGGCCAACGTCCTGACTTTC. Translating it yields CSVVRGSAGANVLTF.

The gene calls are TRBV6-5 and TRBJ2-1; D is undetermined. Judging by the DNA end, TRBJ2-7 fits better; the J call may be wrong. Germline CDR1 is MNHEY and CDR2 is SVGAGI. This CDR3 is 15 amino acids long. CDR3 loop: CASSYWPTRYNEQYF. The CDR3 bases are TGTGCCAGCAGTTACTGGCCAACCCGCTACAATGAGCAGTACTTC.

V gene TRBV5-1 combines with J gene TRBJ1-1; no firm D call. Trimming left V 0 bases short and J 3 bases short, with 6 bases between. The germline gives CDR1 SGHRS, CDR2 YFSETQ. CDR3 length: 13 residues. This CDR3 reads CASSLGSDTEAFF. The CDR3 DNA is TGCGCCAGCAGCTTGGGCAGCGACACTGAAGCTTTCTTT.

The chain has TRBV5-1 and TRBJ2-3; TRBD2 might be the D (6 bases). Trimming shortened V by 4 bases and J by 14 bases, and 17 bases separated the two germline ends. The length of the CDR3 is 12 residues. CDR1 and CDR2 from the germline V gene are SGHRS and YFSETQ. The chain's CDR3 is CASSGGTLRAYF. CDR3 nucleotides: TGCGCCAGCAGCGGCGGGACTCTGAGAGCGTATTTT.

The chain employs TRBV28 and TRBJ2-4; D unclear. V gave up 6 bases and J gave up 0 bases, with 24 bases separating them. The CDR3 length is 19 residues. CDR1 is MDHEN and CDR2 is SYDVKM in the germline V gene. The CDR3 coding sequence is TGTGCCAGCAGACGCGCACCATTCAAACAAGCGACAGCCAAAAACATTCAGTACTTC. Amino acids: CASRRAPFKQATAKNIQYF.

The chain recombines TRBV2 with TRBJ2-7; 15 bases agree with TRBD2. J was trimmed by 4 bases and V by 6 bases; bases with no gene match: 10. The CDR3 has 17 amino acids. Germline-derived CDR1 and CDR2 are SNHLY and FYNNEI. CDR3 residues: CASRPGLAGGGGYEQYF. As DNA, the CDR3 is TGTGCCAGCAGACCGGGACTAGCGGGAGGCGGGGGTTACGAGCAGTACTTC.

This chain joins TRBV21-1 and TRBJ1-2; the D segment call TRBD1 is taken from the table without a DNA check. TRBV21-1 is a pseudogene locus. The length of the CDR3 is 14 residues. In nucleotides, the CDR3 is TGTGCCAGCAGCGCCCCGGGACACCACTATGGCTACACCTTC. This gives the protein CASSAPGHHYGYTF.

The chain combines TRBV21-1 with TRBJ2-5; the tabulated D call, TRBD1, remains unverified against the DNA. TRBV21-1 is flagged as a pseudogene. This CDR3 spans 12 amino acids. CDR3 nucleotides: TGTGCCAGCAGCGCAAGAGGGGGGAAGCAGTACTTC. It yields the protein CASSARGGKQYF.

In DNA form, the CDR3 reads TGTGCCAGCAGCTCCGGGACTAGCGGATTCTACGAGCAGTACTTC. It yields the protein CASSSGTSGFYEQYF. The J gene is TRBJ2-7, the V gene TRBV7-9; TRBD2 matches at 11 bases. The ends lost 4 bases at V and 3 bases at J; junction bases unmatched: 5. The germline CDR1 and CDR2 sequences are SEHNR and FQNEAQ (reference sequence). The CDR3 spans 15 residues.

The chain uses TRBV9 and TRBJ2-1; weak D call: TRBD2 (5 bases). V was pared by 0 bases and J by 12 bases, with 22 bases between. CDR1 is SGDLS, CDR2 YYNGEE, per germline. There are 16 residues in the CDR3. CDR3 region: CASSVDGAVVGEGQFF. The CDR3 DNA reads as TGTGCCAGCAGCGTAGACGGAGCGGTTGTGGGCGAGGGGCAGTTCTTC. Full variable domain (rest looked up from reference TRBV9 and TRBJ2-1): DSGVTQTPKHLITATGQRVTLRCSPRSGDLSVYWYQQSLDQGLQFLIQYYNGEERAKGNILERFSAQQFPDLHSELNLSSLELGDSALYFCASSVDGAVVGEGQFFGPGTRLTVL.